One and the same sample provided the 27 T cell receptor beta chains below, sequenced in a study of CD8 T cells in ankylosing spondylitis. MiXCR, applied by TCRdb to the 5' RACE reads, yields one record per CDR3 protein. Among around 250,000 distinct CDR3 sequences listed, roughly 32% were seen once. The specimen sequenced was blood, either unsorted or a sorted T cell fraction (not recorded which). All receptors come from a male donor with ankylosing spondylitis or in good health (not recorded which).

This clonotype was seen many times. The chain recombines TRBV20-1 with TRBJ2-7, with a weak D call TRBD1 (6 bases). Per germline, CDR1 DFQATT and CDR2 SNEGSKA (reference sequence). The length of the CDR3 is 12 residues. Trimming took off 5 bases at V and 3 bases at J, with 11 bases between the two ends. CDR3 bases: TGCAGTGCTCGTGGACAGCACTACGAGCAGTACTTC. Translated: CSARGQHYEQYF.

The chain links TRBV29-1 to TRBJ2-7, with 7 positions matching TRBD1. This CDR3 comprises 13 residues. Germline V CDR1 and CDR2: SQVTM, ANQGSEA. V shed 5 bases and J 4 bases; nucleotides not matched to a gene: 8. This CDR3 is CSVQRDRGYEQYF. The CDR3 DNA reads TGCAGCGTTCAACGGGACAGAGGATACGAGCAGTACTTC.

V usage is TRBV4-1 and J usage is TRBJ2-7; TRBD1 agrees at 7 bases. Losses at the gene ends were 4 bases for V and 3 bases for J; bases not matched to a gene: 6. This CDR3 spans 14 amino acids. Germline values: CDR1 MGHRA, CDR2 YSYEKL. The CDR3 region is CASSPGQQDYEQYF. The CDR3, as DNA: TGCGCCAGCAGCCCGGGACAGCAAGACTACGAGCAGTACTTC.

The V call is TRBV4-1, the J call TRBJ2-5; maybe TRBD1 (5 bases). CDR3 length: 15 amino acids. Per germline, CDR1 MGHRA and CDR2 YSYEKL. The V end lost 0 bases, the J end lost 5 bases, and 13 bases lay between the germline ends. CDR3 bases: TGCGCCAGCAGCCAAGATTGGGGCATCGTGGAGACCCAGTACTTC. This encodes CASSQDWGIVETQYF.

The chain uses TRBV7-8 and TRBJ2-4; 8 bases are shared with TRBD1. CDR3 length equals 17 residues. Trimming cost V 1 base and J 5 bases; bases outside gene matches: 10. Germline assignment: CDR1 SGHVS and CDR2 FQNEAQ. CDR3 loop: CASSLVGRGRPQNIQYF. For the CDR3, the DNA is TGTGCCAGCAGCTTAGTAGGCAGGGGGCGCCCCCAAAACATTCAGTACTTC.

The chain couples TRBV12-3 or TRBV12-4 to TRBJ2-3, with 11 bases matching TRBD2. The CDR3 consists of 16 residues. With V trimmed by 3 bases and J by 2 bases, 4 bases remained unmatched. CDR3: CASSFLAGGITDTQYF. CDR3 DNA sequence: TGTGCCAGCAGTTTCCTAGCGGGGGGAATCACAGATACGCAGTATTTT.

This chain uses TRBV3-1 with TRBJ2-1, with TRBD2 matching over 13 bases. This CDR3 spans 15 amino acids. Per germline, CDR1 LGHDT and CDR2 YNNKEL (reference sequence). J was trimmed by 9 bases and V by 3 bases; bases with no gene match: 5. Here the CDR3 DNA reads TGTGCCAGCAGCCAGACTAGCGGGGGGTTTGGTGAGCAGTTCTTC. It encodes CASSQTSGGFGEQFF.

This clonotype came up a few times. The chain couples TRBV20-1 to TRBJ2-1; no clear D gene. Germline V CDR1 and CDR2: DFQATT, SNEGSKA (reference sequence). Trimming took off 3 bases at V and 7 bases at J, with 7 bases between the two ends. The CDR3 consists of 11 residues. This chain's CDR3 is CSASVGNEQFF. CDR3 DNA sequence: TGCAGTGCTAGTGTCGGGAATGAGCAGTTCTTC.

This rearrangement joins TRBV6-1 to TRBJ2-2; 8 positions agree with TRBD2. There are 14 residues in the CDR3. Germline values: CDR1 MNHNS, CDR2 SASEGT. J gave up 4 bases and V 8 bases, and 6 bases lay outside the gene matches. The CDR3 here is CASWPSGGTGELFF. CDR3 DNA: TGTGCCAGCTGGCCGAGCGGGGGCACCGGGGAGCTGTTTTTT.

The rearrangement joins TRBV12-3 or TRBV12-4 to TRBJ2-3, with D uncertain. This CDR3 spans 14 amino acids. V was clipped by 2 bases and J by 4 bases, with 10 bases between them. In nucleotides, the CDR3 is TGTGCCAGCAGTTTAAGAGGCTTGTCAGATACGCAGTATTTT. This encodes CASSLRGLSDTQYF.

This clonotype was counted a single time. CDR3 amino acids: CSALVGTEAFF. CDR3 DNA sequence: TGCAGTGCCCTGGTCGGCACTGAAGCTTTCTTT. The chain recombines TRBV20-1 with TRBJ1-1; D unclear. Trimming took off 6 bases at V and 4 bases at J, with 9 bases between the two ends. CDR3 length: 11 amino acids. The germline V gene has CDR1 DFQATT and CDR2 SNEGSKA (reference sequence).

The gene calls are TRBV5-6 and TRBJ2-5; D gene uncertain. The length of the CDR3 is 16 residues. V was trimmed by 0 bases and J by 10 bases, leaving 22 bases between them. CDR1 is SGHDT and CDR2 is YYEEEE in the germline V gene. DNA of the CDR3: TGTGCCAGCAGCTTGGTACGATCGACTCCCCACGAGGACCAGTACTTC. Translation: CASSLVRSTPHEDQYF.

This clonotype was counted many times. This chain links TRBV6-5 with TRBJ1-2, with D possibly being TRBD1 (5 bases). V was trimmed by 2 bases and J by 12 bases, leaving 10 bases between them. Germline-derived CDR1 and CDR2 are MNHEY and SVGAGI. This CDR3 is 11 amino acids long. CDR3 in amino acids: CASSYGGRHTF. The CDR3 nucleotides are TGTGCCAGCAGTTACGGGGGGAGGCACACCTTC.

The chain is built from TRBV5-1 and TRBJ2-7, with unresolved D. The CDR3 spans 13 residues. CDR1 SGHRS and CDR2 YFSETQ come from the germline V gene. V was pared by 4 bases and J by 3 bases, with 11 bases between. The CDR3 reads CASSTPARYEQYF. CDR3 sequence (DNA): TGCGCCAGCAGCACACCAGCCCGCTACGAGCAGTACTTC.

This chain uses TRBV27 with TRBJ2-7, with D possibly being TRBD1 (5 bases). The CDR3 consists of 14 residues. Germline lookup yields CDR1 MNHEY and CDR2 SMNVEV (reference sequence). The V end was cut by 10 bases, the J end by 0 bases, with 16 bases between. CDR3 DNA: TGTGCCACCTCACCTTTCCAGGGCTCCTACGAGCAGTACTTC. Its protein product is CATSPFQGSYEQYF.

The J gene is TRBJ2-3, the V gene TRBV10-3, with 8 bases fitting TRBD1. The CDR3 runs 15 residues. Germline V gene lookup returns CDR1 ENHRY and CDR2 SYGVKD. The junction had 10 bases not matched to a gene; V was cut back by 9 bases and J by 2 bases. CDR3 DNA sequence: TGTGCCATTGCCGGGACAGGCGAATCCACAGATACGCAGTATTTT. Protein product: CAIAGTGESTDTQYF.

This clonotype occurred a few times. This rearrangement joins TRBV20-1 to TRBJ2-6, with D hard to call. V lost 3 bases to trimming and J lost 2 bases, with 5 bases between them. CDR1 and CDR2 from the germline V gene are DFQATT and SNEGSKA (reference sequence). CDR3 length equals 13 residues. DNA of the CDR3: TGCAGTGCTAGGCCCACTGGGGCCAACGTCCTGACTTTC. It specifies CSARPTGANVLTF.

This clonotype has only a few counts. The chain combines TRBV5-6 with TRBJ1-2, with a tentative D call TRBD1 (6 bases). The length of the CDR3 is 15 residues. Trimming cost V 4 bases and J 0 bases, with 13 bases left between them. Germline loops: CDR1 SGHDT, CDR2 YYEEEE. CDR3 region: CASSQSGVANYGYTF. The CDR3 coding sequence is TGTGCCAGCAGCCAATCAGGGGTAGCTAACTATGGCTACACCTTC.

This clonotype was found once. This chain joins TRBV15 and TRBJ1-2, with a weak D call TRBD1 (5 bases). This CDR3 spans 16 amino acids. Trimming took off 0 bases at V and 2 bases at J, with 13 bases between the two ends. Germline CDR1 and CDR2: LNHNV and YYDKDF (reference sequence). The chain's CDR3 is CATSRDSDSLNYGYTF. The DNA of the CDR3 is TGTGCCACCAGCAGAGATAGCGACAGCTTAAACTATGGCTACACCTTC.

The chain uses TRBV12-3 or TRBV12-4 and TRBJ1-1, with 7 positions matching TRBD1. The CDR3 is made up of 15 amino acids. Trimming removed 5 bases from V and 10 bases from J; junction bases left unmatched: 16. As DNA, the CDR3 is TGTGCCAGCAGTCCAGACAGGGCCCGTACCACCGGAGCTTTCTTT. Translating gives CASSPDRARTTGAFF.

In DNA, the CDR3 is TGCAGTGCCAGGGCCCCCGGGGCCGATGCTGGCGAGCAGTACTTC. It encodes CSARAPGADAGEQYF. V is TRBV20-1 and J is TRBJ2-7; D assignment may be TRBD1 or TRBD2 (5 bases each). CDR3 length: 15 amino acids. V gave up 6 bases and J gave up 6 bases, with 24 bases separating them. Germline loops: CDR1 DFQATT, CDR2 SNEGSKA (reference sequence).

Turning to this clonotype: Given a much more abundant clone one base away, this may be a read error. The chain links TRBV7-3 to TRBJ2-7, with 8 positions matching TRBD1. Germline-derived CDR1 and CDR2 are SGHTA and FQGTGA. This CDR3 comprises 13 residues. V lost 4 bases and J lost 3; bases outside the gene matches: 2. CDR3 residues: CASSSTGGYEQYF. Here the CDR3 DNA reads TGTGCCAGCAGCTCAACAGGGGGCTACGAGCAGTACTTC.

V usage is TRBV20-1 and J usage is TRBJ2-1; D might be TRBD2 (5 bases). The germline V gene encodes CDR1 DFQATT and CDR2 SNEGSKA (reference sequence). This CDR3 contains 14 residues. The V end was cut by 2 bases, the J end by 2 bases, with 10 bases between. CDR3 DNA sequence: TGCAGTGCTAGAATTCCGGGGACCTACAATGAGCAGTTCTTC. This codes for CSARIPGTYNEQFF.

The V gene is TRBV4-2, the J gene TRBJ2-4; D possibly corresponds to TRBD2 (5 bases). With 0 bases removed from V and 5 bases from J, the gap between germline ends came to 17 bases. Germline assignment: CDR1 LGHNA and CDR2 YNFKEQ. The CDR3 has 17 amino acids. This chain's CDR3 is CASSQDIPGSGENIQYF. DNA of the CDR3: TGTGCCAGCAGCCAAGATATCCCGGGGTCGGGCGAAAACATTCAGTACTTC.

The rearrangement links TRBV7-9 to TRBJ2-1; D unclear. The CDR3 covers 14 residues. Trimming took off 7 bases at V and 10 bases at J, with 20 bases between the two ends. Germline V gene sequence: CDR1 SEHNR, CDR2 FQNEAQ (reference sequence). The CDR3 DNA reads as TGTGCCAGCACCCAAATAGCACTGGGCAGGGAGCAGTTCTTC. As protein: CASTQIALGREQFF.

The chain carries TRBV12-3 or TRBV12-4 and TRBJ2-2, with D possibly TRBD2 on 6 matching bases. The germline V and J ends were trimmed by 10 bases and 4 bases, with 10 bases remaining between them. The CDR3 contains 12 residues. The CDR3 coding sequence is TGTGCCACGGGGGAATTCACCGGGGAGCTGTTTTTT. This codes for CATGEFTGELFF.

V and J are TRBV5-6 and TRBJ1-1; D ambiguous. Trimming removed 2 bases at V and 4 bases at J, with 9 bases between. Germline-derived CDR1 and CDR2 are SGHDT and YYEEEE. This CDR3 spans 13 amino acids. Written as DNA, the CDR3 is TGTGCCAGCAGCTTAGTGCTGGTCACTGAAGCTTTCTTT. Its protein is CASSLVLVTEAFF.